The present T cell receptor beta chain was sequenced within a study of blood T cell repertoires in COVID-19. Study context: T cells, B-cell-depleted T cells, or PBMCs provided the cDNA or gDNA that served as material.

As processed by the authors: Amplifying reference gene primers gave estimates of nucleated cell counts. Using immunoSEQ multiplex PCR, the repertoire was profiled, and TCRdb retains in-frame clones only, with some absent. V and J calls and clone size are given by that table; D and trimming were obtained from the DNA. The sample lists tens of thousands of clones, around 86% occurring once. Germline CDR1 reads SGHRS; CDR2 reads YFSETQ. This CDR3 is built from 15 residues. V trimming: 4 bases; J trimming: 7 bases; junction bases outside the gene matches: 9. This sequence joins TRBV5-1 and TRBJ1-4, with TRBD1 identical over 8 bases. The sequencing input was peripheral blood. This sequence was found in a woman of 80 years or more with acute or convalescent COVID-19. This chain's CDR3 is CASSATGTGREKLFF. The CDR3, as DNA: TGCGCCAGCAGCGCTACAGGGACAGGCCGTGAAAAACTGTTTTTT.